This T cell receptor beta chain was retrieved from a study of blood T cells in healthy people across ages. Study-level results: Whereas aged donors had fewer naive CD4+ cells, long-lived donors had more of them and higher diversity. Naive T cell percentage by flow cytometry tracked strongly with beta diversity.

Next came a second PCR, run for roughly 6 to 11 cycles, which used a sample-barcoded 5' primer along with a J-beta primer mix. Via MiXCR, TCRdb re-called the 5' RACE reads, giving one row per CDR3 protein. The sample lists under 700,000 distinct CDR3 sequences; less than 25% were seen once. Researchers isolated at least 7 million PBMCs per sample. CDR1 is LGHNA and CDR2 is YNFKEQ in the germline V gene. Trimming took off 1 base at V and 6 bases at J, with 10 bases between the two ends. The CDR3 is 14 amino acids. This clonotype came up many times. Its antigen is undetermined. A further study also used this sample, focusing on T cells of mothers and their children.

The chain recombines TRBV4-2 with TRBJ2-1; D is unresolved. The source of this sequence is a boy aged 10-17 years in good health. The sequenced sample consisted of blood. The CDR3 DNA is TGTGCCAGCAGCCAAGGATCCTCAATCAATGAGCAGTTCTTC. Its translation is CASSQGSSINEQFF.